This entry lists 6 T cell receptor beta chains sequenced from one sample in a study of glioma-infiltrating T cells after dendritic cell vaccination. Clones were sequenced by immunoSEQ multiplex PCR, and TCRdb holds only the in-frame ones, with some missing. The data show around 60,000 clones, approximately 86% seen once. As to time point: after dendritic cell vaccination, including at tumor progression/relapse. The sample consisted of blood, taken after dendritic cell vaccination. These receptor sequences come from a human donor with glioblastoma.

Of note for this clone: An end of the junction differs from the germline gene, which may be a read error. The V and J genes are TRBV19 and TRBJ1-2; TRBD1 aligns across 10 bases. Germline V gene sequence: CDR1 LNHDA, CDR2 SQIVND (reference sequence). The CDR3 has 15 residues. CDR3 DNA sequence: TGTGCCAGTAGTGTAGACAGGGGGCCGGTCTATGGCTACACCTTC. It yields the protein CASSVDRGPVYGYTF.

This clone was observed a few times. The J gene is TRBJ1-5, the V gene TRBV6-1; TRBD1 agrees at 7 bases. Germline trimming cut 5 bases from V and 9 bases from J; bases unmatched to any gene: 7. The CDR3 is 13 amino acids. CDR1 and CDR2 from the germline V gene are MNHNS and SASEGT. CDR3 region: CASSRDSGLPQHF. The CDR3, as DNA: TGTGCCAGCAGTAGGGACAGTGGTCTGCCCCAGCATTTT.

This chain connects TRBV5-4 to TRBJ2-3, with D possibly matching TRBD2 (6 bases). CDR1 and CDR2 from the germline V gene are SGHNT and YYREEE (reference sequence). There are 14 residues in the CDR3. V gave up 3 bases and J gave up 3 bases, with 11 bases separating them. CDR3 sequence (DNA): TGTGCCAGCAGCTCCGAGGCGGGGACAGATACGCAGTATTTT. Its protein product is CASSSEAGTDTQYF.

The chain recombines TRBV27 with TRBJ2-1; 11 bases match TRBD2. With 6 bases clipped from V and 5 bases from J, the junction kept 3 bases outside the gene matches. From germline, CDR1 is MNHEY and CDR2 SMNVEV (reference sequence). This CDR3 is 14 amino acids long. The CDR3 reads CASRSSGGNNEQFF. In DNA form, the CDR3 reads TGTGCCAGCAGGTCTAGCGGGGGGAACAATGAGCAGTTCTTC.

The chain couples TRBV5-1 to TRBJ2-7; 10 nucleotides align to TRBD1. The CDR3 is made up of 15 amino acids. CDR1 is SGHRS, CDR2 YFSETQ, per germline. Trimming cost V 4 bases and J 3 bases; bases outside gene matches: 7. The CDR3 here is CASSRGDRGIYEQYF. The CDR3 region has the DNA TGCGCCAGCAGCCGGGGGGACAGGGGTATCTACGAGCAGTACTTC.

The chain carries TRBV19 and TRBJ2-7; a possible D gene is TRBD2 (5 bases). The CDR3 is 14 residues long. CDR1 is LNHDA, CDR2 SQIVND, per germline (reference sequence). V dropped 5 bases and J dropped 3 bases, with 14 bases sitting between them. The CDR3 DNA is TGTGCCAGTAGTCGCGGACTGAAGGGCTACGAGCAGTACTTC. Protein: CASSRGLKGYEQYF. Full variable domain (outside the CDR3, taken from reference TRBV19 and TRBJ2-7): DGGITQSPKYLFRKEGQNVTLSCEQNLNHDAMYWYRQDPGQGLRLIYYSQIVNDFQKGDIAEGYSVSREKKESFPLTVTSAQKNPTAFYLCASSRGLKGYEQYFGPGTRLTVT.